The T cell receptor (beta chain) described here comes from a study of type 1 regulatory T cells. The overall study: An in vitro protocol generated T-allo10, a Tr1-enriched, alloantigen-specific CD4 T cell product.

The CDR3 contains 13 residues. CDR1 is DFQATT and CDR2 is SNEGSKA in the germline V gene (reference sequence). Trimming pared 4 bases from V and 4 bases from J, leaving 11 bases between. TCRdb independently ran MiXCR on the reads; one entry per CDR3 protein. There are about 60,000 distinct CDR3 sequences in the sample; approximately 60% occur only once, and less than 2% lies in the top ten. Findings and limits, study-wide: Compared with non-type 1 regulatory T cells, type 1 regulatory T cells showed a more restricted TCR repertoire.

Concerning this clonotype itself: Its antigen is as yet unknown.

Source material: cultured non-Tr1 T cells, either the whole culture or a sorted T cell fraction (not recorded which). The gene calls are TRBV20-1 and TRBJ1-3; no firm D call. This TCR derives from a human donor in good health. This chain's CDR3 is CSATRAEGNTIYF. Written as DNA, the CDR3 is TGCAGTGCTACGAGGGCAGAAGGAAACACCATATATTTT.